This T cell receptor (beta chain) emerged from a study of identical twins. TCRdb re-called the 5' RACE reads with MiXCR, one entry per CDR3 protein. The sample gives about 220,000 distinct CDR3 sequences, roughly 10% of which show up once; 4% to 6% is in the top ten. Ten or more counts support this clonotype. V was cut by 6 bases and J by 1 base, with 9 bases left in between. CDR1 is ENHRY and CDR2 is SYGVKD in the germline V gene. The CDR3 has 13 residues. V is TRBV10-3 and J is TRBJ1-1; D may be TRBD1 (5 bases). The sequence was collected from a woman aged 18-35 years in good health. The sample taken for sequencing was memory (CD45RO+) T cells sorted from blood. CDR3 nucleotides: TGTGCCATCAGCGACAGCTCGAACACTGAAGCTTTCTTT. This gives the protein CAISDSSNTEAFF.